The clone carrying this T cell receptor beta chain was counted only a few times. Antigen specificity is unknown. No infections or other immune events were documented during collection. Sequenced by immunoSEQ multiplex PCR; TCRdb stores in-frame clones only, minus some. The table includes fewer than 60,000 clones, approximately 79% detected once. The data stem from a study of identifying expanded T cells in peripheral blood. Study-wide findings and caveats: Around 1.2 clones differed between technical replicates, versus around 15 and 19 over time. Across healthy donors, higher total template counts meant significantly greater roughly two-week count variance.

The material sequenced was blood. This sequence originates from a person aged 18 to 70 in good health.

CDR3 sequence reads: CASRRAGVANEQFF. The CDR3 region has the DNA TGTGCCAGCAGGCGAGCGGGAGTTGCCAATGAGCAGTTCTTC. The chain is built from TRBV6-1 and TRBJ2-1; 8 nucleotides agree with TRBD2. Germline V gene sequence: CDR1 MNHNS, CDR2 SASEGT. V was pared by 6 bases and J by 6 bases, with 7 bases of the junction left unmatched. CDR3 length: 14 residues.